This T cell receptor (beta chain) was identified in a study of long-term antiretroviral therapy in people with HIV. Study-wide results and caveats: Dominant in the repertoire at all time points were clones expanded before ART.

A remark on this clone: Antigen unknown.

The CDR3 contains 15 residues. Germline CDR1 and CDR2: SGHAT and FQNNGV. The trim removed 2 bases at V and 4 bases at J, leaving 3 bases unmatched. Running of the v3.0 immunoSEQ assay took place at survey level. Libraries were prepared by immunoSEQ multiplex PCR; TCRdb keeps only in-frame clonotypes and omits some of them. The sample has more than 20,000 clones; more than 75% are singletons. There was at least one pre-ART PBMC sample for each donor, plus at least two post-ART PBMC samples. The chain combines TRBV11-2 with TRBJ2-1; 9 bases fit TRBD2. The receptor was derived from a man aged 30 to 45 with HIV. The sequencing used unsorted PBMCs, collected 4.4 years after starting antiretroviral therapy. The CDR3 region is CASSLLTSGYNEQFF. CDR3 DNA: TGTGCCAGCAGCTTACTGACTAGCGGATACAATGAGCAGTTCTTC.